This record concerns one T cell receptor beta chain sequence. This record comes from a study of blood T cell repertoires in COVID-19. Germline V CDR1 and CDR2: MDHEN, SYDVKM. J gave up 5 bases and V 4 bases, and 10 bases lay outside the gene matches. CDR3 length: 15 residues. Per the study methods: Amplified reference gene primers provided the basis for estimating nucleated cell counts. Clones were sequenced by immunoSEQ multiplex PCR, and TCRdb holds only the in-frame ones, with some missing. The DNA gave D and trimming, while V, J and clone size come from that table. This sample has 85,000 to 130,000 clones, with roughly nine tenths found just once.

The sequenced sample was peripheral blood. The rearrangement links TRBV28 to TRBJ1-2; 7 bases agree with TRBD1. The TCR comes from a human donor in a cohort sampled during active COVID-19. CDR3 DNA sequence: TGTGCCAGCAGTTCGCAAAAGACAGGGAATTATGGCTACACCTTC. It codes for CASSSQKTGNYGYTF.